This T cell receptor beta chain was sequenced in a study of blood T cell repertoires in COVID-19. Across the whole study: Acute-phase and convalescent COVID-19 samples originated in the United States, Italy and Spain. Sources were T cells, B-cell-depleted T cells, or PBMCs; the material itself was cDNA or gDNA.

The germline CDR1 and CDR2 sequences are PRHDT and FYEKMQ (reference sequence). The CDR3 extends over 16 amino acids. With 5 bases clipped from V and 3 bases from J, the junction kept 7 bases outside the gene matches. Under the authors' procedure: The assay estimated nucleated cells by amplifying reference gene primers. The repertoire was sequenced with immunoSEQ multiplex PCR; TCRdb's copy has only in-frame clones and lacks some. D and trimming were read from the DNA, whereas the V and J calls and clone size are those reported in that table. The repertoire holds under 200,000 clones, around 80% seen once, with about 6.5% in the top ten.

This rearrangement joins TRBV13 to TRBJ2-3; TRBD2 agrees at 11 bases. The sequencing input was peripheral blood. This receptor was taken from a man in his sixties or seventies with active or convalescent COVID-19. The CDR3 sequence is CASSPMGLAATDTQYF. The CDR3 bases are TGTGCCAGCAGCCCAATGGGACTAGCGGCTACAGATACGCAGTATTTT.